The sequence of this T cell receptor (beta chain) was determined in a study of shared clonotypes between healthy human individuals. Evenly divided among several immunoSEQ plates was the genomic DNA of each subset. Generated by immunoSEQ multiplex PCR, the TCRdb table keeps only in-frame clones and is missing some. This sample has millions of clones, with 95% found just once. Per the germline V gene, CDR1 is MDHEN and CDR2 is SYDVKM. Trimming shortened V by 5 bases and J by 1 base, and 18 bases separated the two germline ends. This CDR3 has 16 residues. The source of this sequence is a man aged 18 to 30 in good health. Sample: naive CD4+ T cells sorted from blood. Subset: CD45RA+ positively selected. The V call is TRBV28, the J call TRBJ2-7; no clear D gene. Here the CDR3 reads CASSPPRVLVSYEQYF. The DNA of the CDR3 is TGTGCCAGCAGTCCCCCTCGGGTTCTAGTGTCCTACGAGCAGTACTTC.